The sequence of this T cell receptor (beta chain) was determined in a study of identical twins' blood T cells. TCRdb redid the calling of the 5' RACE reads with MiXCR, one entry per CDR3 protein. The table lists 350,000 to 400,000 distinct CDR3 sequences, roughly 28% of them singletons, with about 6% in the top ten. Trimming pared 0 bases from V and 4 bases from J, leaving 13 bases between. This CDR3 spans 15 amino acids. Germline CDR1 reads DFQATT; CDR2 reads SNEGSKA (reference sequence). The receptor's source is a woman between 18 and 49 years old in good health. Sequenced material: PBMCs. V usage is TRBV20-1 and J usage is TRBJ1-5, with D possibly TRBD1 on 5 matching bases. Here the CDR3 reads CSARDQAGSNQPQHF. The DNA for the CDR3 is TGCAGTGCTAGAGATCAGGCAGGGTCGAATCAGCCCCAGCATTTT.